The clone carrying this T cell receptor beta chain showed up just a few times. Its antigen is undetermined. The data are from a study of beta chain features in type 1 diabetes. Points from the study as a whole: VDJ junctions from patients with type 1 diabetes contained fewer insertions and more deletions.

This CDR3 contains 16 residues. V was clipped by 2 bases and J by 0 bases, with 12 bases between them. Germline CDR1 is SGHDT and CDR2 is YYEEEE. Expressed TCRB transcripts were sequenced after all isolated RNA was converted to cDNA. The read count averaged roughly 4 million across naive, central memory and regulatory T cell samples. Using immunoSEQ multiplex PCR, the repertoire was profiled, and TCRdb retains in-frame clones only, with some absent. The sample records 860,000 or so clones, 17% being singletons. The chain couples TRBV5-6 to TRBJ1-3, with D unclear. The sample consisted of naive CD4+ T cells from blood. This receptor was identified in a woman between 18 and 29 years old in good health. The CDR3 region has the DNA TGTGCCAGCAGCTTCGTAGCGGTGGGCTCTGGAAACACCATATATTTT. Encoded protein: CASSFVAVGSGNTIYF.